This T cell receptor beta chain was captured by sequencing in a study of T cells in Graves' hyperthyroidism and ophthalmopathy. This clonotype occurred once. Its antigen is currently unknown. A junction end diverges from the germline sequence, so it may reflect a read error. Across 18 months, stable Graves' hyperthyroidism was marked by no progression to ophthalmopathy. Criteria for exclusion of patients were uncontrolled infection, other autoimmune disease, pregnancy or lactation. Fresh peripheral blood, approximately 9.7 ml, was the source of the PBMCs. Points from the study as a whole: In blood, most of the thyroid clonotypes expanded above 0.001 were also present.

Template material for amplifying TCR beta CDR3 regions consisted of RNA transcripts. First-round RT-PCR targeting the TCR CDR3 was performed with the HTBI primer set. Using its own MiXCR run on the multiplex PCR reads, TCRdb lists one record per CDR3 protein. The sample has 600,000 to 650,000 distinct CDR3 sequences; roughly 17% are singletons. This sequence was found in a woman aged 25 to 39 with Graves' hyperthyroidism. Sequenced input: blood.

Here the CDR3 reads CASSKGQGAEEQYF. The CDR3 bases are TGCGCCAGCAGCAAAGGACAGGGGGCGGAGGAGCAGTACTTC. The chain recombines TRBV13 with TRBJ2-7; 11 bases match TRBD1. The CDR3 spans 14 residues. Looked up from germline, CDR1 is PRHDT and CDR2 is FYEKMQ (reference sequence).